The TCR beta chain under discussion was sequenced for a study of Graves' ophthalmopathy and Graves' hyperthyroidism. RNA transcripts were the template, and TCR beta CDR3 regions were amplified from them. HTBI primers were employed in first-round RT-PCR, then a second-round multiplex PCR followed. TCRdb itself ran the multiplex PCR reads through MiXCR, one entry per CDR3 protein. The sample consists of over 650,000 distinct CDR3 sequences, just over 40% of them appearing once. This clonotype was counted ten times or more. The TCR originated in an adult man with Graves' ophthalmopathy. The specimen was peripheral blood.

This chain's CDR3 is CASSNRVSEQYF. The CDR3 coding sequence is TGTGCCAGTAGCAATCGGGTGAGCGAGCAGTACTTC. The chain recombines TRBV19 with TRBJ2-7, with D uncertain. Trimming pared 6 bases from V and 6 bases from J, leaving 12 bases between. The CDR3 runs to 12 residues. Germline lookup yields CDR1 LNHDA and CDR2 SQIVND (reference sequence).